This TCR beta chain was captured in a study of T cell changes during pregnancy in multiple sclerosis. The V gene's germline CDR1 is LGHNA and CDR2 YNFKEQ. The CDR3 spans 16 residues. With V trimmed by 0 bases and J by 6 bases, 4 bases remained unmatched. This clone is categorized as medium-sized (0.01 to 0.1%). The method was immunoSEQ multiplex PCR; TCRdb's version includes in-frame clones alone and lacks a portion of them. The sample consists of some 68,000 clones, roughly 94% of them appearing once. The source is a female donor in good health, enrolled as a control in a pregnancy study. This chain joins TRBV4-2 and TRBJ2-1, with 11 bases lining up with TRBD1. The sample in question was peripheral blood, obtained in the second trimester of pregnancy. Here the CDR3 reads CASSQDPGTGGNEQFF. The CDR3 DNA sequence: TGTGCCAGCAGCCAAGATCCCGGGACAGGGGGCAATGAGCAGTTCTTC.